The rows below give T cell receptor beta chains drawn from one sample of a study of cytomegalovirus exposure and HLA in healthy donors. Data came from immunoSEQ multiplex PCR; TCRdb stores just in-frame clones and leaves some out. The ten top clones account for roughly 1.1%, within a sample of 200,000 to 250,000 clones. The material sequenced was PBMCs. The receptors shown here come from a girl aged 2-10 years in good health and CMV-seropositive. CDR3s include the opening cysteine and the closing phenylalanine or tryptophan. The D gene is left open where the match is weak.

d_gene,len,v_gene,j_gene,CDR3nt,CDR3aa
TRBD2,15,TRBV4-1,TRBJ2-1,TGCGCCAGCAGACTTACCGGGACTAGCTCCGATGAGCAGTTCTTC,CASRLTGTSSDEQFF
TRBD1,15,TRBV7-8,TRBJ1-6,TGTGCCAGCAGCCTAGCCGGGACAGAAAATTCACCCCTCCACTTT,CASSLAGTENSPLHF
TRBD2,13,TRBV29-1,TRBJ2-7,TGCAGCGTTCGGGCGGGAGACTCCTACGAGCAGTACTTC,CSVRAGDSYEQYF
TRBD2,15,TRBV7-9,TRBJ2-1,TGTGCCAGCAGCTTAGGGGGACTAGTTCAAGGTGAGCAGTTCTTC,CASSLGGLVQGEQFF
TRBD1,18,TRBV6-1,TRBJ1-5,TGTGCCAGCAGTGGAAGGACAGGGGGCGCATTAGTAGATCAGCCCCAGCATTTT,CASSGRTGGALVDQPQHF
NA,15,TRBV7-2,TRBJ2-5,TGTGCCAGCAGCTTAGGTCAGGGGGGTCAAGAGACCCAGTACTTC,CASSLGQGGQETQYF
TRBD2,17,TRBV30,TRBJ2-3,TGTGCCTGGAGTGTACCCAAGACTAGCATCTACACAGATACGCAGTATTTT,CAWSVPKTSIYTDTQYF
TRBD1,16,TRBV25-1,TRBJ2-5,TGTGCCAGCAGTGAATTTGAGGCAGGGGGACGGGAGACCCAGTACTTC,CASSEFEAGGRETQYF
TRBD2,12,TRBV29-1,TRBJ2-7,TGCAGCGTTGTGGCGGGAGTTTACGAGCAGTACTTC,CSVVAGVYEQYF
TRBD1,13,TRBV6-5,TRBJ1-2,TGTGCCAGCAGGGTGACAGGGGTAGGAGGCTACACCTTC,CASRVTGVGGYTF
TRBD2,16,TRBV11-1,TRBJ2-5,TGTGCCAGCAGCTCCTTAACTAGCGGGAGGGAGGAGACCCAGTACTTC,CASSSLTSGREETQYF
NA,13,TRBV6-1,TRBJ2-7,TGTGCCAGCAGTGAGGCGGCCACCTACGAGCAGTACTTC,CASSEAATYEQYF
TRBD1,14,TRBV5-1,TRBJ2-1,TGCGCCAGCAGCTTACAGGGGCTTTACAATGAGCAGTTCTTC,CASSLQGLYNEQFF
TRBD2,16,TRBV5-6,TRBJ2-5,TGTGCCAGCAGTATGATCGGCGGGAGGGACGTGGAGACCCAGTACTTC,CASSMIGGRDVETQYF
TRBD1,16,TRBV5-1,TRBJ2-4,TGCGCCAGCAGCTTGGGGGGACAGGCAAGCAAAAACATTCAGTACTTC,CASSLGGQASKNIQYF
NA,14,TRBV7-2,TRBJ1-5,TGTGCCAGCAGCTTAGGAGTTAGCAATCAGCCCCAGCATTTT,CASSLGVSNQPQHF
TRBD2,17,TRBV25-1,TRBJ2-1,TGTGCCAGCAGTGGAAATAGCGGGAGGGCGTTTGTTAATGAGCAGTTCTTC,CASSGNSGRAFVNEQFF
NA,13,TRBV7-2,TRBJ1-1,TGTGCCAGCAGCTTGGGGGGGCACACTGAAGCTTTCTTT,CASSLGGHTEAFF
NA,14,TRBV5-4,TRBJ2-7,TGTGCCAGCAGCTTGGACGGGAGCGGGTACGAGCAGTACTTC,CASSLDGSGYEQYF
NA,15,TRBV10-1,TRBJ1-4,TGCGCCAGCAGTGAGTCTAACGGACTAAGAAAGAAACTGTTTTTT,CASSESNGLRKKLFF
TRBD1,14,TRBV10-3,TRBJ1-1,TGTGCCATCAGGGTACAGGGGAAGGGCACTGAAGCTTTCTTT,CAIRVQGKGTEAFF
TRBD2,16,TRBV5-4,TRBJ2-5,TGTGCCAGCAGCTTGGTGTCTAGCGGGAGCAAAGAGACCCAGTACTTC,CASSLVSSGSKETQYF
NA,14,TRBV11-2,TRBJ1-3,TGTGCCAGCAGCTACCAGGTCGCCGGTGTCACCATATATTTT,CASSYQVAGVTIYF
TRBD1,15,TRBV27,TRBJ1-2,TGTGCCAGCAGTTTAAGCGGACAGGGGATCTATGGCTACACCTTC,CASSLSGQGIYGYTF
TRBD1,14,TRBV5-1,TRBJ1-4,TGCGCCAGCAGCACGGGACAGGGGCGTGAAAAACTGTTTTTT,CASSTGQGREKLFF
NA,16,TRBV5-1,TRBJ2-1,TGCGCCAGCAGCTTGGAAGGGGGGGCCTCCTACAATGAGCAGTTCTTC,CASSLEGGASYNEQFF
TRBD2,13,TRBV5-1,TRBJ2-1,TGCGCCAGCAGCGTCGGGACTAGAACTGAGCAGTTCTTC,CASSVGTRTEQFF
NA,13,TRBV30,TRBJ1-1,TGTGCCTGGGGGCGGGGTATGAACACTGAAGCTTTCTTT,CAWGRGMNTEAFF
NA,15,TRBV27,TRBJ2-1,TGTGCCAGCGGGGGCCGGGGGGAACGGTACAATGAGCAGTTCTTC,CASGGRGERYNEQFF
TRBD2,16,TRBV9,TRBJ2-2,TGTGCCAGCAGAGATACTAGCGGGAGTGGTACCGGGGAGCTGTTTTTT,CASRDTSGSGTGELFF
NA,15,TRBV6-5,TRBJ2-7,TGTGCCAGCAGTTACTCCACGGGACTGTCGTACGAGCAGTACTTC,CASSYSTGLSYEQYF
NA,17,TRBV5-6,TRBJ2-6,TGTGCCAGCAGCGTACCACAGGGAAAGGCTGGGGCCAACGTCCTGACTTTC,CASSVPQGKAGANVLTF
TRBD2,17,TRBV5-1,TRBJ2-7,TGCGCCAGCAGCTTGTGGGGCAATAGCGGGAGCTCCTACGAGCAGTACTTC,CASSLWGNSGSSYEQYF
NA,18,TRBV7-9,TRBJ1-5,TGTGCCAGCAGCCCGTCTCGGGCTTCCCGGGGGGGCAATCAGCCCCAGCATTTT,CASSPSRASRGGNQPQHF
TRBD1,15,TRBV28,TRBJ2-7,TGTGCCAGCATCACCCCGCGACAGGGTCAGAACGAGCAGTACTTC,CASITPRQGQNEQYF